The 11 T cell receptor beta chains below all came from one sample that was sequenced in a study of T-cell memory formation after mild COVID-19. TCRdb recomputed calls from the 5' RACE reads with MiXCR, one row per CDR3 protein. This sample carries about 430,000 distinct CDR3 sequences, roughly a quarter of them seen once, and the ten largest clones take 8.5% to 9%. Material: PBMCs or a T cell subset sorted from them (not recorded which). The receptors were sampled from an adult woman who had mild COVID-19 (a few samples of this study predate the infection). Cell type and time point are not known.

This clonotype has only a few counts. The chain couples TRBV10-3 to TRBJ2-7; D not resolved. Germline V gene data show CDR1 as ENHRY and CDR2 as SYGVKD. This CDR3 region has 13 residues. Trimming took off 4 bases at V and 3 bases at J, with 10 bases between the two ends. CDR3 DNA: TGTGCCATCAGTGTTGGTGTAGACTACGAGCAGTACTTC. It encodes CAISVGVDYEQYF.

The V gene is TRBV7-3, the J gene TRBJ1-1, with D unresolved. The CDR3 has 15 amino acids. V was clipped by 0 bases and J by 10 bases, with 18 bases between them. The germline V gene has CDR1 SGHTA and CDR2 FQGTGA. The CDR3 DNA sequence: TGTGCCAGCAGCTTAACCCCCGGGTGGGTTTCAGCAGCTTTCTTT. It yields the protein CASSLTPGWVSAAFF.

This clonotype was seen a handful of times. The V call is TRBV7-6, the J call TRBJ2-5, with D tentatively TRBD2 (7 bases). Germline V gives CDR1 SGHVS, CDR2 FNYEAQ. The ends were cut back, 0 bases at V and 2 bases at J, with 10 bases in the middle. The CDR3 contains 15 residues. CDR3 region: CASSLAAGAQETQYF. CDR3 bases: TGTGCCAGCAGCTTAGCGGCGGGGGCTCAAGAGACCCAGTACTTC.

V gene TRBV3-1 combines with J gene TRBJ2-1, with 14 bases aligning to TRBD2. The trim removed 6 bases at V and 6 bases at J, leaving 7 bases unmatched. This CDR3 is 16 amino acids long. Looked up from germline, CDR1 is LGHDT and CDR2 is YNNKEL (reference sequence). Here the CDR3 reads CASSSGGTSGSNEQFF. CDR3 nucleotides: TGTGCCAGCAGTAGTGGCGGGACTAGCGGGAGCAATGAGCAGTTCTTC.

The chain joins TRBV12-3 or TRBV12-4 to TRBJ2-3, with 10 positions matching TRBD2. The CDR3 loop spans 12 amino acids. The V and J ends lost 6 bases and 14 bases, in that order; junction bases with no gene match: 8. The CDR3 DNA reads TGTGCCAGCAGCAACCTAGCGGGAGACCTGTATTTT. This encodes CASSNLAGDLYF.

This rearrangement joins TRBV5-5 to TRBJ1-3; 7 nucleotides align to TRBD1. The CDR3 totals 18 residues. Germline CDR1 is SGHKS and CDR2 is YYEKEE (reference sequence). The V segment lost 3 bases and the J segment 1 base; nucleotides outside the gene matches: 13. This CDR3 reads CASSWGRGQQGSGNTIYF. The CDR3 bases are TGTGCCAGCAGCTGGGGGAGGGGACAGCAAGGGTCTGGAAACACCATATATTTT.

This clonotype has ten or more counts. The J gene is TRBJ1-3, the V gene TRBV12-3 or TRBV12-4, with D unresolved. V lost 1 base to trimming and J lost 2 bases, with 9 bases between them. This CDR3 is built from 15 residues. The CDR3 is CASSLERATGNTIYF. CDR3 coding DNA: TGTGCCAGCAGTTTAGAGCGAGCAACTGGAAACACCATATATTTT.

This clonotype has more than one count but fewer than ten. The chain carries TRBV12-3 or TRBV12-4 and TRBJ1-2; D might be TRBD1 (6 bases). The length of the CDR3 is 15 residues. Trimming left V 5 bases short and J 4 bases short, with 17 bases between. In DNA, the CDR3 is TGTGCCAGCAGTCCGCGGACAGAATCCTTCTATGGCTACACCTTC. Protein product: CASSPRTESFYGYTF.

About this clonotype: Mismatch with germline at one junction end may stem from a read error. V is TRBV6-5 and J is TRBJ1-2; TRBD1 is a possible D gene (6 bases). The germline CDR1 and CDR2 sequences are MNHEY and SVGAGI. This CDR3 is built from 13 residues. CDR3 DNA sequence: TGTGCCACCAGTAGACAGGTTACCTATGGCTACACCTTC. This encodes CATSRQVTYGYTF.

This clonotype was observed a few times. V usage is TRBV5-1 and J usage is TRBJ2-1, with D unclear. The CDR3 spans 13 residues. Germline lookup yields CDR1 SGHRS and CDR2 YFSETQ. Trimming shortened V by 6 bases and J by 1 base, and 8 bases separated the two germline ends. CDR3 bases: TGCGCCAGCAAAGACACGTCCTACAATGAGCAGTTCTTC. Residues: CASKDTSYNEQFF.

The V gene is TRBV5-1, the J gene TRBJ1-1; the D gene is possibly TRBD1 (5 bases). V lost 4 bases and J 1 base, leaving 11 bases between the germline ends. CDR1 and CDR2 (germline): SGHRS, YFSETQ. The CDR3 length is 14 residues. The CDR3 coding sequence is TGCGCCAGCAGCGGGAGGACATCGAACACTGAAGCTTTCTTT. Amino acid sequence: CASSGRTSNTEAFF.